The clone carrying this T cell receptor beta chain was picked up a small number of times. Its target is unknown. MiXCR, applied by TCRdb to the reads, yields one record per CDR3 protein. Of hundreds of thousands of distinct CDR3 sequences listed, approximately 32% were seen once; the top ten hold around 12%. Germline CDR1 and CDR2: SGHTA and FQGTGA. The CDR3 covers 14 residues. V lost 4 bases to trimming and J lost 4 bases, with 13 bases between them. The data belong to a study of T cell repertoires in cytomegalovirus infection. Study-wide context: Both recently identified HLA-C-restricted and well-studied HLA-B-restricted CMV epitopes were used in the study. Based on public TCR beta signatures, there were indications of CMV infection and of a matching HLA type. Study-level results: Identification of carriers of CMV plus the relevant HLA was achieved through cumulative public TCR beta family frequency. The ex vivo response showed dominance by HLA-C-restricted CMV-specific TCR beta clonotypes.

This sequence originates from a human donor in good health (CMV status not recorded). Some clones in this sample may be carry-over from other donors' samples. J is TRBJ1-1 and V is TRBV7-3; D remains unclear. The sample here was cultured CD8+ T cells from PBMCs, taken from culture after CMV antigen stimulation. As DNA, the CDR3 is TGTGCCAGCAGCTCAACCCGGGAAGTCACTGAAGCTTTCTTT. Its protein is CASSSTREVTEAFF. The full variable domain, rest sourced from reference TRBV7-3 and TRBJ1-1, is GAGVSQTPSNKVTEKGKYVELRCDPISGHTALYWYRQSLGQGPEFLIYFQGTGAADDSGLPNDRFFAVRPEGSVSTLKIQRTERGDSAVYLCASSSTREVTEAFFGQGTRLTVV.